Each of the 25 T cell receptor beta chains below was sequenced from the same sample in a study of CD8 T cells in Susac syndrome. RNA totalling roughly 0.5 to 1 ug underwent reverse transcription with random hexamers. MiXCR, applied by TCRdb to the immunoSEQ multiplex PCR reads, yields one record per CDR3 protein. Of 84,000 or so distinct CDR3 sequences in the sample, roughly 95% were seen once. Specimen: CD8+ T cells from PBMCs. These receptors all come from a human donor with Susac syndrome.

V is TRBV20-1 and J is TRBJ1-2, with a possible D match to TRBD1 (5 bases). V shed 3 bases and J shed 3 bases, with 17 bases lying between them. Germline V gives CDR1 DFQATT, CDR2 SNEGSKA (reference sequence). The CDR3 extends over 15 amino acids. CDR3 nucleotide sequence: TGCAGTGCTAGGGGGACTTCCCTTTTCGACTATGGCTACACCTTC. This translates into CSARGTSLFDYGYTF.

CDR3 nucleotides: TGTGCCAGCAGCCTCAGGGGACAGGGCTTTTATGGCTACACCTTC. Translating gives CASSLRGQGFYGYTF. The rearrangement uses TRBV14 and TRBJ1-2; 9 bases map to TRBD1. V was clipped by 4 bases and J by 5 bases; unmatched bases: 8. Germline loops: CDR1 SGHDN, CDR2 FVKESK. This CDR3 region has 15 residues.

This chain links TRBV27 with TRBJ2-1, with 9 bases aligning to TRBD2. The junction had 5 bases not matched to a gene; V was cut back by 6 bases and J by 5 bases. The CDR3 is 14 residues long. Germline V gene sequence: CDR1 MNHEY, CDR2 SMNVEV (reference sequence). The CDR3 nucleotides are TGTGCCAGCAGATTAGCGGGGGACCACAATGAGCAGTTCTTC. It yields the protein CASRLAGDHNEQFF.

The gene calls are TRBV12-3 or TRBV12-4 and TRBJ1-2, with D possibly TRBD1 on 5 matching bases. This CDR3 has 14 residues. V was pared by 7 bases and J by 8 bases, with 20 bases between. CDR3 sequence: CASTNLRVSEGYTF. The DNA of the CDR3 is TGTGCCAGCACTAATCTCAGGGTTTCTGAGGGCTACACCTTC.

The CDR3 DNA sequence: TGCAGTGCTGTTATCCCACAGGGAGGCAATCAGCCCCAGCATTTT. This translates into CSAVIPQGGNQPQHF. The chain combines TRBV20-1 with TRBJ1-5, with D perhaps matching TRBD1 (6 bases). The CDR3 consists of 15 residues. Trimming removed 5 bases at V and 2 bases at J, with 16 bases between. Looked up from germline, CDR1 is DFQATT and CDR2 is SNEGSKA (reference sequence).

This chain uses TRBV7-9 with TRBJ1-2, with 7 bases that match TRBD1. V lost 4 bases to trimming and J lost 11 bases; unmatched junction nucleotides: 4. This CDR3 spans 11 amino acids. Germline V gene sequence: CDR1 SEHNR, CDR2 FQNEAQ (reference sequence). DNA for the CDR3: TGTGCCAGCAGCTCGCCCAGGGGGTACACCTTC. It codes for CASSSPRGYTF.

This rearrangement joins TRBV30 to TRBJ2-2; D ambiguous. Germline-derived CDR1 and CDR2 are GTSNPN and SVGIG (reference sequence). The V end lost 3 bases, the J end lost 7 bases, and 6 bases lay between the germline ends. CDR3 length: 11 amino acids. CDR3 protein: CAWRASGELFF. The CDR3 DNA follows: TGTGCCTGGAGGGCTAGCGGGGAGCTGTTTTTT.

The V gene is TRBV4-2, the J gene TRBJ2-5; TRBD2 aligns across 7 bases. Per germline, CDR1 LGHNA and CDR2 YNFKEQ. J was trimmed by 5 bases and V by 0 bases; bases with no gene match: 6. The CDR3 has 15 amino acids. The CDR3 sequence is CASSQDPAGLETQYF. For the CDR3, the DNA is TGTGCCAGCAGCCAAGATCCAGCGGGACTGGAGACCCAGTACTTC.

The chain carries TRBV20-1 and TRBJ1-1; TRBD1 might be the D (5 bases). The CDR3 is 15 residues long. V gave up 3 bases and J gave up 4 bases, with 18 bases separating them. Germline V lookup: CDR1 DFQATT, CDR2 SNEGSKA (reference sequence). CDR3: CSARKGLRESTEAFF. CDR3 nucleotides: TGCAGTGCTAGGAAGGGGCTAAGGGAGAGCACTGAAGCTTTCTTT.

A single count supports this clonotype. The chain employs TRBV4-3 and TRBJ2-1; 7 nucleotides match TRBD2. The junction had 3 bases not matched to a gene; V was cut back by 0 bases and J by 4 bases. The CDR3 covers 15 residues. CDR1 and CDR2 from the germline V gene are LGHNA and YSLEER. CDR3 protein: CASSQDGGGYNEQFF. In DNA form, the CDR3 reads TGCGCCAGCAGCCAAGATGGCGGGGGATACAATGAGCAGTTCTTC.

This clonotype has only one observation. J is TRBJ1-2 and V is TRBV29-1; 8 bases fit TRBD1. J gave up 3 bases and V 5 bases, and 23 bases lay outside the gene matches. From germline, CDR1 is SQVTM and CDR2 ANQGSEA. The CDR3 consists of 19 residues. The DNA for the CDR3 is TGCAGCGTTTTACAACGAAAGGACAGGGATTCCACCCTAGACTATGGCTACACCTTC. Translating gives CSVLQRKDRDSTLDYGYTF.

J is TRBJ1-1 and V is TRBV29-1; TRBD1 agrees at 8 bases. Germline V gene sequence: CDR1 SQVTM, CDR2 ANQGSEA. The CDR3 extends over 14 amino acids. The J segment lost 1 base and the V segment lost 3 bases, leaving 4 bases of the junction unmatched. The CDR3 nucleotides read TGCAGCGTTGAGACGGGACAGGAGAACACTGAAGCTTTCTTT. It codes for CSVETGQENTEAFF.

The CDR3 spells CSAPGTLDYEQYF. The CDR3 DNA sequence: TGCAGTGCCCCAGGGACTCTCGACTACGAGCAGTACTTC. This rearrangement joins TRBV20-1 to TRBJ2-7; D might be TRBD2 (6 bases). Deletions cut 6 bases from V and 3 bases from J, with 15 bases between. Germline CDR1 is DFQATT and CDR2 is SNEGSKA (reference sequence). This CDR3 spans 13 amino acids.

The chain links TRBV7-9 to TRBJ2-1; TRBD2 aligns across 9 bases. CDR3 length equals 15 residues. Germline CDR1 and CDR2: SEHNR and FQNEAQ (reference sequence). Trimming cost V 3 bases and J 7 bases; bases outside gene matches: 7. CDR3 in amino acids: CASSLNSGSGNEQFF. The DNA for the CDR3 is TGTGCCAGCAGCTTGAATAGCGGGAGTGGGAATGAGCAGTTCTTC. Combining the CDR3 with reference TRBV7-9 and TRBJ2-1 gives the whole variable domain DTGVSQNPRHKITKRGQNVTFRCDPISEHNRLYWYRQTLGQGPEFLTYFQNEAQLEKSRLLSDRFSAERPKGSFSTLEIQRTEQGDSAMYLCASSLNSGSGNEQFFGPGTRLTVL.

The chain recombines TRBV7-9 with TRBJ2-1, with TRBD2 as a possible D gene (7 bases). From germline, CDR1 is SEHNR and CDR2 FQNEAQ (reference sequence). CDR3 length equals 18 residues. V was trimmed by 3 bases and J by 7 bases, leaving 25 bases between them. DNA of the CDR3: TGTGCCAGCAGCTTCGGACAGCGGGAAGAGGGGTACTGGAATGAGCAGTTCTTC. It yields the protein CASSFGQREEGYWNEQFF.

J is TRBJ2-7 and V is TRBV13; 7 nucleotides line up with TRBD2. Germline V gives CDR1 PRHDT, CDR2 FYEKMQ (reference sequence). V was clipped by 5 bases and J by 5 bases; unmatched bases: 3. The CDR3 runs to 12 residues. The CDR3 spells CASSRGSHEQYF. The CDR3 nucleotides are TGTGCCAGCAGCCGCGGGAGCCACGAGCAGTACTTC.

The chain carries TRBV7-9 and TRBJ2-5, with 10 bases aligning to TRBD1. J gave up 4 bases and V 4 bases, and 3 bases lay outside the gene matches. The germline CDR1 and CDR2 sequences are SEHNR and FQNEAQ (reference sequence). The CDR3 loop spans 14 amino acids. The CDR3 is CASSSGQGTETQYF. CDR3 DNA: TGTGCCAGCAGCTCGGGACAGGGGACAGAGACCCAGTACTTC.

The rearrangement joins TRBV29-1 to TRBJ2-7; tentatively, D is TRBD2 (5 bases). The V gene lost 6 bases and the J gene lost 2 bases, with 23 bases spanning the gap. The CDR3 runs 16 residues. Per the germline V gene, CDR1 is SQVTM and CDR2 is ANQGSEA. CDR3 sequence (DNA): TGCAGCGTGGACGGAGTGAGGCGGACTGAGCCCTACGAGCAGTACTTC. Translating gives CSVDGVRRTEPYEQYF.

This chain connects TRBV12-3 or TRBV12-4 to TRBJ2-6; D may be TRBD1 or TRBD2 (6 bases each). This CDR3 is built from 16 residues. Trimming removed 10 bases at V and 0 bases at J, with 16 bases between. The CDR3 spells CAIPRGRRSGANVLTF. The CDR3 nucleotides read TGTGCCATCCCAAGGGGGAGGCGCTCTGGGGCCAACGTCCTGACTTTC.

CDR3 amino acids: CATSDDGGGSYNEQFF. The CDR3 nucleotides read TGTGCCACCAGCGATGATGGCGGGGGCTCCTACAATGAGCAGTTCTTC. The chain is built from TRBV15 and TRBJ2-1, with 7 bases fitting TRBD2. CDR1 and CDR2 from the germline V gene are LNHNV and YYDKDF (reference sequence). The CDR3 totals 16 residues. Unmatched junction bases numbered 7, after V lost 5 bases and J lost 0 bases.

This clonotype was detected once. The gene calls are TRBV2 and TRBJ1-2, with D perhaps matching TRBD1 (6 bases). The germline V gene has CDR1 SNHLY and CDR2 FYNNEI. The V end lost 10 bases, the J end lost 2 bases, and 14 bases lay between the germline ends. The length of the CDR3 is 13 residues. The CDR3 sequence: CANPDRSNYGYTF. The CDR3 coding sequence is TGTGCCAACCCAGACAGGTCCAACTATGGCTACACCTTC.

V and J are TRBV28 and TRBJ1-1; D might be TRBD1 (6 bases). Trimming shortened V by 6 bases and J by 1 base, and 6 bases separated the two germline ends. The V gene's germline CDR1 is MDHEN and CDR2 SYDVKM. The CDR3 covers 12 residues. Written as DNA, the CDR3 is TGTGCCAGCAGGGGGGCGAACACTGAAGCTTTCTTT. It translates to CASRGANTEAFF.

The rearrangement uses TRBV27 and TRBJ2-6, with TRBD1 matching over 7 bases. Trimming took 5 bases from V and 0 from J; bases not matched to a gene: 4. The CDR3 has 16 amino acids. Looked up from germline, CDR1 is MNHEY and CDR2 is SMNVEV (reference sequence). This CDR3 is CASSNYRGSGANVLTF. CDR3 DNA: TGTGCCAGCAGTAACTACAGGGGCTCTGGGGCCAACGTCCTGACTTTC.

CDR3 DNA sequence: TGTGCCAGCAGCGATAAGATACAGGGGGCGGACACCGGGGAGCTGTTTTTT. Its translation is CASSDKIQGADTGELFF. The chain carries TRBV9 and TRBJ2-2, with TRBD1 matching 9 bases. Germline CDR1 reads SGDLS; CDR2 reads YYNGEE. V shed 3 bases, J shed 3 bases, and the junction held 9 bases outside the gene matches. CDR3 size: 17 residues.

The rearrangement joins TRBV2 to TRBJ2-7; D may be TRBD2 (6 bases). V lost 3 bases and J 5 bases, leaving 11 bases between the germline ends. Germline CDR1 reads SNHLY; CDR2 reads FYNNEI. The CDR3 sequence is 13 residues long. The CDR3 spells CASSEEGLHEQYV. CDR3 sequence (DNA): TGTGCCAGCAGTGAGGAGGGACTCCACGAGCAGTACGTC.